This T cell receptor (beta chain) was obtained from a study of human T cells and chemical hapten exposure. Study-level points and caveats: TCRs whose frequency exceeded 1 in 1000 remained the same following DPC sensitization.

Ten or more counts support this clonotype. What it binds is unknown. In the original workflow: From about 20,000 to 690,000 TCRs were found per sample, with a median of approximately 96,000. Each CDR3 protein is one row after TCRdb ran MiXCR on the RACE reads. TCRdb's processing, not the authors', yielded these V and J calls. Of 30,000 or so distinct CDR3 sequences in the sample, 5% to 6.5% were seen once. This CDR3 has 14 residues. Germline V gives CDR1 DFQATT, CDR2 SNEGSKA (reference sequence). V lost 3 bases, J lost 0 bases, and 9 bases lay in between. Time point denoted: patch test 3, about 24 weeks after DPC sensitization. Treatment of the sample: therapeutic diphenylcyclopropenone sensitization with weekly scalp DPC.

The material was whole blood, obtained in connection with sensitization to the hapten diphenylcyclopropenone (DPC). The chain joins TRBV20-1 to TRBJ1-3, with a weak D call TRBD1 (6 bases). The source of this sequence is a young man with alopecia areata. Some clones in this sample may be carry-over from other donors' samples. The CDR3 sequence: CSARGTFSGNTIYF. The CDR3 nucleotides read TGCAGTGCTAGGGGGACATTCTCTGGAAACACCATATATTTT.